A single sample is the source of the 28 T cell receptor beta chains below, sequenced in a study of blood T cells in healthy people across ages (dated by TCRdb to about 2015). The library was obtained by 5' RACE. Sequencing took place on an Illumina HiSeq 2500. A second PCR of roughly 7 to 12 cycles was run with a J-beta primer mix and a sample-barcoded 5' primer. TCRdb redid the processing of the public reads, applying fastp at Q25 and MiXCR, and retained in-frame beta chains. Each CDR3 protein appears once, grouped with its most common genes and DNA. The sample table shows 800,000 to 950,000 distinct CDR3 sequences, and almost 30% are seen once. The top ten hold roughly 10% of the sample. This same sample was also taken into another study, of T cells of mothers and their children.

Sequencing input: blood. These receptors came from a woman in her thirties or forties in good health.

This clonotype occurred many times. V and J are TRBV20-1 and TRBJ1-1, with 7 bases identical to TRBD1. Germline V gene lookup returns CDR1 DFQATT and CDR2 SNEGSKA (reference sequence). CDR3 length: 18 amino acids. The J segment lost 5 bases and the V segment lost 3 bases, leaving 21 bases of the junction unmatched. In DNA form, the CDR3 reads TGCAGTGCTAGGGGTGACAGGGAGAAAAGGTTCCGTGGGACTGAAGCTTTCTTT. Its protein product is CSARGDREKRFRGTEAFF.

This clonotype appeared many times. This chain uses TRBV6-5 with TRBJ2-3, with D possibly matching TRBD1 (5 bases). The CDR3 length is 13 residues. V shed 10 bases and J shed 5 bases, with 16 bases lying between them. Germline-derived CDR1 and CDR2 are MNHEY and SVGAGI. The chain's CDR3 is CATFSGIEDTQYF. As DNA, the CDR3 is TGTGCCACCTTTTCAGGGATTGAAGATACGCAGTATTTT.

This clonotype was counted between two and nine times. The rearrangement uses TRBV30 and TRBJ2-3, with no clear D. V was pared by 3 bases and J by 4 bases, with 11 bases between. Germline CDR1 and CDR2: GTSNPN and SVGIG (reference sequence). This CDR3 has 13 amino acids. The CDR3, as DNA: TGTGCCTGGAGCCGACCGGCCGCAGATACGCAGTATTTT. It specifies CAWSRPAADTQYF.

This clonotype was seen a few times. J is TRBJ2-5 and V is TRBV7-2, with a tentative D call TRBD2 (6 bases). Trimming stripped 0 bases from V and 0 bases from J, with 8 bases between. The germline CDR1 and CDR2 sequences are SGHTA and FQGNSA. This CDR3 contains 15 residues. The CDR3 DNA sequence: TGTGCCAGCAGCTTAGCGGGGAGGTACCAAGAGACCCAGTACTTC. Its translation: CASSLAGRYQETQYF.

This clonotype was seen more than once but under ten times. V and J are TRBV6-5 and TRBJ1-2; the D is unclear. Trimming pared 5 bases from V and 7 bases from J, leaving 14 bases between. Germline loops: CDR1 MNHEY, CDR2 SVGAGI. The CDR3 runs 13 residues. CDR3 nucleotide sequence: TGTGCCAGCAGTCCAGGTTTTTCACGTGGCTACACCTTC. Amino acids: CASSPGFSRGYTF.

The V call is TRBV4-3, the J call TRBJ1-1; 9 bases are a match to TRBD1. The V gene's germline CDR1 is LGHNA and CDR2 YSLEER. This CDR3 has 15 amino acids. The junction had 7 bases not matched to a gene; V was cut back by 0 bases and J by 8 bases. The CDR3 DNA reads as TGCGCCAGCAGCCAAGAAAAACAGGGGGCTAGGGAAGCTTTCTTT. Its protein product is CASSQEKQGAREAFF.

V usage is TRBV12-3 or TRBV12-4 and J usage is TRBJ2-1; 9 bases match TRBD2. The CDR3 loop spans 15 amino acids. After removal of 6 bases from V and 6 bases from J, the junction contained 9 bases not matched to a gene. The CDR3 here is CASRGGGVISNEQFF. The CDR3 DNA is TGTGCCAGCAGGGGCGGGGGGGTGATCTCCAATGAGCAGTTCTTC.

The rearrangement links TRBV6-2 or TRBV6-3 to TRBJ2-2; 9 positions match TRBD2. The trim removed 2 bases at V and 3 bases at J, leaving 1 base unmatched. Germline lookup yields CDR1 MNHEY and CDR2 SVGEGT. CDR3 length: 15 amino acids. CDR3 DNA: TGTGCCAGCAGTTACGGCGGGGGGGACACCGGGGAGCTGTTTTTT. The encoded protein is CASSYGGGDTGELFF.

Comments on this clonotype: The junction shows a germline mismatch at one end, possibly a read error. The V gene is TRBV9, the J gene TRBJ2-2; D is uncertain. The CDR3 loop spans 12 amino acids. The germline V gene has CDR1 SGDLS and CDR2 YYNGEE. In nucleotides, the CDR3 is TGTGCCAGCAGCGGAGACCGGGCTCCGATGGTTTTT. Protein product: CASSGDRAPMVF.

This clonotype turned up a few times. The rearrangement joins TRBV11-2 to TRBJ1-2; 7 nucleotides match TRBD1. The CDR3 runs 14 residues. Germline CDR1 SGHAT, CDR2 FQNNGV. The junction had 9 bases not matched to a gene; V was cut back by 4 bases and J by 7 bases. Here the CDR3 DNA reads TGTGCCAGCAGCTCCGCAGGGGGGCCTTTTGGCTACACCTTC. It codes for CASSSAGGPFGYTF.

With regard to this clonotype: A much bigger clone sits one base away, suggesting this may be a read error. The chain carries TRBV28 and TRBJ1-4; no clear D gene. The germline gives CDR1 MDHEN, CDR2 SYDVKM. The CDR3 has 14 residues. The chain's CDR3 is CASRPFGNNERLFF. DNA of the CDR3: TGTGCCAGCAGACCATTCGGGAATAATGAAAGACTGTTTTTT.

CDR3 sequence: CASSLALKGLSRDETQFF. The CDR3 coding sequence is TGTGCCAGCAGTTTAGCGCTAAAAGGGCTCTCCAGGGACGAGACCCAGTTCTTC. The rearrangement links TRBV12-3 or TRBV12-4 to TRBJ2-1; D is possibly TRBD1 or TRBD2 (5 bases each). The length of the CDR3 is 18 residues. With 0 bases removed from V and 13 bases from J, the gap between germline ends came to 28 bases.

The chain couples TRBV12-3 or TRBV12-4 to TRBJ1-5; D call uncertain. There are 14 residues in the CDR3. V was cut by 4 bases and J by 4 bases, with 11 bases left in between. The CDR3 DNA follows: TGTGCCAGCAGTTCTCTCCAAATTAATCAGCCCCAGCATTTT. Translating it yields CASSSLQINQPQHF.

This clonotype was seen only a few times. The chain recombines TRBV2 with TRBJ2-1; the match to TRBD1 covers 7 bases. The CDR3 loop spans 16 amino acids. V dropped 7 bases and J dropped 3; count of bases not matched to a gene: 12. Germline V gene lookup returns CDR1 SNHLY and CDR2 FYNNEI. CDR3 in DNA: TGTGCCAGCATTTTCCGGGACAGCCTGCTCTACAATGAGCAGTTCTTC. Translated: CASIFRDSLLYNEQFF. The full variable domain, rest sourced from reference TRBV2 and TRBJ2-1, is EPEVTQTPSHQVTQMGQEVILRCVPISNHLYFYWYRQILGQKVEFLVSFYNNEISEKSEIFDDQFSVERPDGSNFTLKIRSTKLEDSAMYFCASIFRDSLLYNEQFFGPGTRLTVL.

There are many counts of this clonotype. The chain employs TRBV20-1 and TRBJ2-7, with a possible D match to TRBD1 (5 bases). Trimming took off 6 bases at V and 0 bases at J, with 9 bases between the two ends. The length of the CDR3 is 12 residues. Per germline, CDR1 DFQATT and CDR2 SNEGSKA (reference sequence). The CDR3 region has the DNA TGCAGTGCCTGGGGCCCCTCCTACGAGCAGTACTTC. Its translation is CSAWGPSYEQYF.

V and J are TRBV12-5 and TRBJ2-1; D tentatively reads TRBD1 or TRBD2 (5 bases each). The germline V and J ends were trimmed by 5 bases and 5 bases, with 13 bases remaining between them. The CDR3 contains 14 residues. CDR1 is LGHNT, CDR2 FRNRAP, per germline. This CDR3 reads CASGPGTGNNEQFF. CDR3 DNA sequence: TGTGCTAGTGGTCCTGGGACCGGAAACAATGAGCAGTTCTTC.

This clonotype was detected a few times. This rearrangement joins TRBV27 to TRBJ2-5; D may match TRBD1 or TRBD2 (6 bases each). V lost 5 bases and J 5 bases, leaving 12 bases between the germline ends. Germline CDR1 reads MNHEY; CDR2 reads SMNVEV (reference sequence). This CDR3 comprises 13 residues. CDR3 region: CASSVGGPETQYF. The CDR3 nucleotides are TGTGCCAGCAGTGTGGGGGGCCCGGAGACCCAGTACTTC.

The chain is built from TRBV14 and TRBJ1-2; no reliable D call. Per the germline V gene, CDR1 is SGHDN and CDR2 is FVKESK. This CDR3 comprises 13 residues. The V end lost 1 base, the J end lost 4 bases, and 7 bases lay between the germline ends. The DNA of the CDR3 is TGTGCCAGCAGCCAAGTCGATGGCTATGGCTACACCTTC. Amino acid sequence: CASSQVDGYGYTF.

The V gene is TRBV7-9, the J gene TRBJ2-1; tentatively, D is TRBD1 or TRBD2 (5 bases each). There are 15 residues in the CDR3. Trimming left V 5 bases short and J 0 bases short, with 11 bases between. Per the germline V gene, CDR1 is SEHNR and CDR2 is FQNEAQ (reference sequence). As DNA, the CDR3 is TGTGCCAGCAGCGAGGGACGGGACTCCTACAATGAGCAGTTCTTC. Protein: CASSEGRDSYNEQFF. The whole variable domain, remainder taken from reference TRBV7-9 and TRBJ2-1, is DTGVSQNPRHKITKRGQNVTFRCDPISEHNRLYWYRQTLGQGPEFLTYFQNEAQLEKSRLLSDRFSAERPKGSFSTLEIQRTEQGDSAMYLCASSEGRDSYNEQFFGPGTRLTVL.

In this sample, this clonotype turned up a few times. As DNA, the CDR3 is TGTGCCAGCAGCCGGACAGGGGCGGGAGGCTACACCTTC. Encoded protein: CASSRTGAGGYTF. V gene TRBV3-1 combines with J gene TRBJ1-2; 9 nucleotides align to TRBD1. Germline values: CDR1 LGHDT, CDR2 YNNKEL (reference sequence). Losses at the gene ends were 4 bases for V and 8 bases for J; bases not matched to a gene: 5. The CDR3 is 13 residues long.

This clonotype has more than one count but fewer than ten. The genes are TRBV7-6 and TRBJ2-5; 9 bases line up with TRBD1. Trimming cost V 6 bases and J 5 bases; bases outside gene matches: 4. Germline assignment: CDR1 SGHVS and CDR2 FNYEAQ. This CDR3 comprises 13 residues. Written as DNA, the CDR3 is TGTGCCAGCAGATTGGACAGGGGCGAGACCCAGTACTTC. Amino acid sequence: CASRLDRGETQYF.

In its sample, this clonotype was seen a few times. J is TRBJ1-1 and V is TRBV6-2 or TRBV6-3, with D perhaps TRBD1 (5 bases). Trimming cost V 6 bases and J 3 bases, with 11 bases left between them. The CDR3 sequence is 13 residues long. The germline V gene has CDR1 MNHEY and CDR2 SVGEGT. The CDR3 here is CASRTRDDTEAFF. Here the CDR3 DNA reads TGTGCCAGCAGGACTAGGGACGACACTGAAGCTTTCTTT.

This clonotype was counted between two and nine times. The rearrangement uses TRBV20-1 and TRBJ2-2; D ambiguous. The CDR3 runs to 15 residues. V dropped 1 base and J dropped 1 base, with 10 bases sitting between them. Per the germline V gene, CDR1 is DFQATT and CDR2 is SNEGSKA (reference sequence). CDR3 coding DNA: TGCAGTGCTAGAGGGACGGCCGGGAACACCGGGGAGCTGTTTTTT. The encoded protein is CSARGTAGNTGELFF.

The rearrangement links TRBV20-1 to TRBJ2-3; TRBD1 or TRBD2 may be the D gene (7 bases each). Trimming cost V 2 bases and J 2 bases, with 17 bases left between them. Germline CDR1 reads DFQATT; CDR2 reads SNEGSKA (reference sequence). This CDR3 is built from 16 residues. CDR3 protein: CSARLIRGGVTDTQYF. The CDR3 DNA is TGCAGTGCTAGACTGATCAGGGGGGGCGTCACAGATACGCAGTATTTT.

This clonotype was seen many times. The rearrangement links TRBV15 to TRBJ1-2; TRBD1 might be the D (5 bases). Per the germline V gene, CDR1 is LNHNV and CDR2 is YYDKDF (reference sequence). V was shortened by 3 bases and J by 9 bases, with 11 bases between the two germline ends. The CDR3 has 12 amino acids. CDR3 region: CATSSWGMSYTF. Here the CDR3 DNA reads TGTGCCACCAGCAGCTGGGGGATGAGCTACACCTTC.

V and J are TRBV20-1 and TRBJ2-1, with D possibly TRBD2 on 7 matching bases. Trimming left V 0 bases short and J 5 bases short, with 11 bases between. CDR3 length: 14 amino acids. Germline V lookup: CDR1 DFQATT, CDR2 SNEGSKA (reference sequence). The DNA of the CDR3 is TGCAGTGCTAGAGAGCGGGGGCGTAACAATGAGCAGTTCTTC. Residues: CSARERGRNNEQFF.

V gene TRBV6-6 combines with J gene TRBJ2-5, with D perhaps given as TRBD1 or TRBD2 (6 bases each). The germline V and J ends were trimmed by 10 bases and 5 bases, with 23 bases remaining between them. Germline V CDR1 and CDR2: MNHNY, SVGAGI (reference sequence). This CDR3 contains 15 residues. CDR3 protein: CATKGSSGAGETQYF. Written as DNA, the CDR3 is TGTGCCACCAAGGGGTCGTCGGGGGCGGGGGAGACCCAGTACTTC.

This clonotype has only a few counts. The DNA for the CDR3 is TGTGCCACCAGTGTCCCCAGACAGGGTGCAGATACGCAGTATTTT. Translated: CATSVPRQGADTQYF. The chain has TRBV24-1 and TRBJ2-3, with 7 bases matching TRBD1. The germline V gene encodes CDR1 KGHDR and CDR2 SFDVKD. The CDR3 length is 15 residues. V lost 5 bases and J lost 4; bases outside the gene matches: 8.